A single sample is the source of the 13 T cell receptor beta chains below, sequenced in a study of cytomegalovirus exposure and HLA in healthy donors. This table comes from immunoSEQ multiplex PCR, and its TCRdb copy is limited to in-frame clones, with some not included. The repertoire holds approximately 81,000 clones, about 92% seen once, with 0.65% to 0.8% in the top ten. Sequencing input: PBMCs. The receptor source for this set is a man aged 18 to 35 in good health and CMV-seronegative.

The chain couples TRBV7-2 to TRBJ1-2; 8 bases line up with TRBD1. V lost 5 bases to trimming and J lost 1 base; unmatched junction nucleotides: 15. This CDR3 comprises 18 residues. Germline-derived CDR1 and CDR2 are SGHTA and FQGNSA. The DNA of the CDR3 is TGTGCCAGCAGCCCAGGCGGACAGGGCACAAGGAATAACTATGGCTACACCTTC. This encodes CASSPGGQGTRNNYGYTF.

The rearrangement uses TRBV27 and TRBJ2-1; 7 positions agree with TRBD1. Germline V gene data show CDR1 as MNHEY and CDR2 as SMNVEV (reference sequence). Trimming took 3 bases from V and 9 from J; bases not matched to a gene: 8. The CDR3 covers 14 residues. The CDR3 bases are TGTGCCAGCAGTTTCAACAGGGGAAGGAGTGAGCAGTTCTTC. Protein sequence: CASSFNRGRSEQFF.

This chain uses TRBV5-8 with TRBJ1-5; D not resolved. The V end lost 1 base, the J end lost 3 bases, and 8 bases lay between the germline ends. The CDR3 covers 14 residues. Per the germline V gene, CDR1 is SGHTS and CDR2 is YDEGEE. The CDR3 DNA is TGTGCCAGCAGCTTGCGCAGGAACAATCAGCCCCAGCATTTT. This gives the protein CASSLRRNNQPQHF.

The genes are TRBV19 and TRBJ2-7; no firm D call. The CDR3 consists of 13 residues. The ends were cut back, 3 bases at V and 2 bases at J, with 8 bases in the middle. From germline, CDR1 is LNHDA and CDR2 SQIVND (reference sequence). The CDR3 loop reads CASSIGQAYEQYF. CDR3 DNA: TGTGCCAGTAGTATCGGCCAGGCCTACGAGCAGTACTTC.

J is TRBJ1-2 and V is TRBV30; D is ambiguous. The CDR3 consists of 15 residues. Trimming shortened V by 0 bases and J by 8 bases, and 19 bases separated the two germline ends. Germline V gives CDR1 GTSNPN, CDR2 SVGIG (reference sequence). DNA for the CDR3: TGTGCCTGGAGTGTACGAGGCGGTGGCGGTGGCGGCTACACCTTC. Translated, it gives CAWSVRGGGGGGYTF. The whole variable domain, remainder taken from reference TRBV30 and TRBJ1-2, is SQTIHQWPATLVQPVGSPLSLECTVEGTSNPNLYWYRQAAGRGLQLLFYSVGIGQISSEVPQNLSASRPQDRQFILSSKKLLLSDSGFYLCAWSVRGGGGGGYTFGSGTRLTVV.

The chain has TRBV27 and TRBJ2-7, with 10 bases fitting TRBD2. This CDR3 contains 15 residues. CDR1 and CDR2 from the germline V gene are MNHEY and SMNVEV (reference sequence). J was trimmed by 3 bases and V by 5 bases; bases with no gene match: 7. Written as DNA, the CDR3 is TGTGCCAGCAGTCCTCTAGCGGGGGATATCTACGAGCAGTACTTC. Translated: CASSPLAGDIYEQYF.

The chain combines TRBV4-1 with TRBJ1-4; D is unresolved. V lost 1 base and J 5 bases, leaving 5 bases between the germline ends. The germline CDR1 and CDR2 sequences are MGHRA and YSYEKL. This CDR3 is built from 13 residues. The CDR3 nucleotides read TGCGCCAGCAGCCAAGTCCGGAATGAAAAACTGTTTTTT. The encoded protein is CASSQVRNEKLFF.

This chain joins TRBV10-2 and TRBJ1-5; possibly TRBD1 for D (6 bases). Germline values: CDR1 WSHSY, CDR2 SAAADI. The CDR3 is 14 amino acids. Trimming stripped 0 bases from V and 7 bases from J, with 10 bases between. In DNA, the CDR3 is TGCGCCAGCAGTGAGTCGAGGGGGATCCAGCCCCAGCATTTT. Translating it yields CASSESRGIQPQHF.

The chain recombines TRBV6-5 with TRBJ1-1, with TRBD1 as a possible D gene (6 bases). The CDR3 is made up of 14 amino acids. V was shortened by 2 bases and J by 4 bases, with 11 bases between the two germline ends. CDR1 is MNHEY, CDR2 SVGAGI, per germline. Here the CDR3 DNA reads TGTGCCAGCAGTTACCTACAGGGAAGCACTGAAGCTTTCTTT. Residues: CASSYLQGSTEAFF.

About this clone: Lacking the conserved final phenylalanine or tryptophan, this CDR3 likely reflects a read error. The DNA is left out, because the CDR3 cannot be placed on it with certainty; the CDR3 is given as TCRdb lists it. The chain has TRBV30 and TRBJ1-1; the DNA was not used to check the table's D call, TRBD1. In germline, CDR1 is GTSNPN, CDR2 SVGIG (reference sequence). Ends included, the CDR3 has 9 residues. CDR3 in amino acids: CAWSVEGTV.

This rearrangement joins TRBV5-6 to TRBJ1-1, with D possibly TRBD1 on 6 matching bases. Germline V gene sequence: CDR1 SGHDT, CDR2 YYEEEE. This CDR3 region has 14 residues. Trimming cost V 1 base and J 1 base, with 8 bases left between them. This CDR3 is CASSLTGSNTEAFF. CDR3 nucleotide sequence: TGTGCCAGCAGCTTGACAGGGTCGAACACTGAAGCTTTCTTT.

J is TRBJ1-2 and V is TRBV14; D is uncertain. This CDR3 contains 13 residues. Trimming took 5 bases from V and 4 from J, leaving 11 bases between them. CDR1 is SGHDN, CDR2 FVKESK, per germline. The CDR3 loop reads CASSALGAYGYTF. In nucleotides, the CDR3 is TGTGCCAGCAGCGCTCTCGGAGCCTATGGCTACACCTTC.

V gene TRBV5-1 combines with J gene TRBJ2-7; the D gene is possibly TRBD2 (6 bases). The V gene lost 4 bases and the J gene lost 6 bases, with 11 bases spanning the gap. The germline gives CDR1 SGHRS, CDR2 YFSETQ. This CDR3 has 12 residues. The CDR3: CASSRDSREQYF. For the CDR3, the DNA is TGCGCCAGCAGCCGGGACTCACGCGAGCAGTACTTC.